Each of the 20 T cell receptor beta chains below was sequenced from the same sample in a study of identical twins. TCRdb re-derived calls from the 5' RACE reads in MiXCR, one entry per CDR3 protein. The sample lists 550,000 to 800,000 distinct CDR3 sequences, around 7.5% occurring once. Another study also made use of these data, one on yellow fever vaccine responses in identical twins.

The sequenced sample was PBMCs. These receptors were taken from a woman under 30 in good health.

This clonotype came up a few times. The rearrangement links TRBV4-1 to TRBJ1-1; D uncertain. Looked up from germline, CDR1 is MGHRA and CDR2 is YSYEKL. CDR3 size: 15 residues. V lost 1 base and J 1 base, leaving 10 bases between the germline ends. The CDR3 sequence is CASSQVLQTNTEAFF. The CDR3 nucleotides are TGCGCCAGCAGCCAAGTTCTCCAGACGAACACTGAAGCTTTCTTT.

The rearrangement joins TRBV10-3 to TRBJ2-1; D perhaps matches TRBD2 (6 bases). Germline V gives CDR1 ENHRY, CDR2 SYGVKD. With 0 bases removed from V and 5 bases from J, the gap between germline ends came to 8 bases. The CDR3 loop spans 14 amino acids. The chain's CDR3 is CAISESLADNEQFF. The CDR3 DNA sequence: TGTGCCATCAGTGAGTCACTAGCCGACAATGAGCAGTTCTTC.

This clonotype was seen ten or more times. CDR3 residues: CASSFEVHYEQYV. The CDR3 DNA follows: TGTGCCAGCAGCTTCGAGGTGCACTACGAGCAGTACGTC. The chain carries TRBV7-9 and TRBJ2-7; D is unresolved. Germline V gene sequence: CDR1 SEHNR, CDR2 FQNEAQ (reference sequence). V was pared by 3 bases and J by 3 bases, with 9 bases between. This CDR3 contains 13 residues.

The CDR3 DNA is TGCAGTGCTACCGGACAGAGCTCCTACAATGAGCAGTTCTTC. Amino acids: CSATGQSSYNEQFF. The rearrangement joins TRBV20-1 to TRBJ2-1; TRBD1 might be the D (6 bases). CDR1 and CDR2 (germline): DFQATT, SNEGSKA (reference sequence). This CDR3 is 14 amino acids long. V gave up 4 bases and J gave up 0 bases, with 10 bases separating them.

This clonotype was observed at least ten times. The rearrangement uses TRBV28 and TRBJ2-5, with D possibly being TRBD1 or TRBD2 (5 bases each). Trimming stripped 4 bases from V and 3 bases from J, with 21 bases between. Germline CDR1 reads MDHEN; CDR2 reads SYDVKM. This CDR3 contains 17 residues. The CDR3 sequence is CASSYKWGTQGKETQYF. In DNA, the CDR3 is TGTGCCAGCAGTTACAAGTGGGGGACGCAGGGAAAAGAGACCCAGTACTTC.

This rearrangement joins TRBV25-1 to TRBJ2-1; D uncertain. Trimming left V 8 bases short and J 4 bases short, with 24 bases between. The CDR3 has 17 residues. The germline gives CDR1 MGHDK, CDR2 SYGVNS. CDR3 protein: CASGRGPASKIYNEQFF. CDR3 sequence (DNA): TGTGCCAGCGGTCGTGGGCCCGCCAGTAAAATATACAATGAGCAGTTCTTC.

This clonotype has more than one count but fewer than ten. V and J are TRBV12-3 or TRBV12-4 and TRBJ2-1; 8 bases align to TRBD2. J gave up 7 bases and V 3 bases, and 11 bases lay outside the gene matches. The CDR3 extends over 16 amino acids. The CDR3 is CASSFKRVAGWNEQFF. The CDR3, as DNA: TGTGCCAGCAGTTTCAAGAGAGTAGCGGGATGGAATGAGCAGTTCTTC.

This clonotype was observed at least ten times. The CDR3 nucleotides are TGCGCCAGCAGCCAAGACCAGGACACAGATACGCAGTATTTT. Encoded protein: CASSQDQDTDTQYF. This chain uses TRBV4-1 with TRBJ2-3; D remains ambiguous. Germline V CDR1 and CDR2: MGHRA, YSYEKL. This CDR3 region has 14 residues. Trimming shortened V by 0 bases and J by 2 bases, and 6 bases separated the two germline ends.

The chain joins TRBV20-1 to TRBJ2-3; 8 bases match TRBD2. There are 17 residues in the CDR3. CDR1 is DFQATT and CDR2 is SNEGSKA in the germline V gene (reference sequence). Trimming took 0 bases from V and 2 from J; bases not matched to a gene: 10. Here the CDR3 reads CSARDSSGGGPTDTQYF. The CDR3 bases are TGCAGTGCTAGAGATAGTTCGGGCGGGGGGCCCACAGATACGCAGTATTTT.

This clonotype was observed many times. The chain has TRBV9 and TRBJ2-3, with D possibly TRBD1 on 7 matching bases. The germline gives CDR1 SGDLS, CDR2 YYNGEE. Trimming took 0 bases from V and 0 from J, leaving 11 bases between them. The CDR3 spans 16 residues. The CDR3 bases are TGTGCCAGCAGCGTAGCTCAGGGGGGTAGCACAGATACGCAGTATTTT. It translates to CASSVAQGGSTDTQYF.

The V gene is TRBV12-3 or TRBV12-4, the J gene TRBJ2-7; D is perhaps TRBD1 (6 bases). This CDR3 is built from 14 residues. The V end was cut by 5 bases, the J end by 2 bases, with 13 bases between. CDR3 protein: CASSHRDNAYEQYF. Written as DNA, the CDR3 is TGTGCCAGCAGTCACCGGGACAACGCCTACGAGCAGTACTTC.

This clonotype has a count of ten or more. This rearrangement joins TRBV7-8 to TRBJ2-2, with no clear D. The CDR3 sequence is 17 residues long. V lost 2 bases and J 1 base, leaving 14 bases between the germline ends. Germline values: CDR1 SGHVS, CDR2 FQNEAQ. CDR3 nucleotides: TGTGCCAGCAGCTTATCTACGGGCAGAGTGAACACCGGGGAGCTGTTTTTT. It yields the protein CASSLSTGRVNTGELFF.

The chain couples TRBV20-1 to TRBJ2-1, with 9 bases lining up with TRBD2. The CDR3 loop spans 16 amino acids. Germline V lookup: CDR1 DFQATT, CDR2 SNEGSKA (reference sequence). After removal of 5 bases from V and 7 bases from J, the junction contained 15 bases not matched to a gene. In DNA form, the CDR3 reads TGCAGTGCTCTCCCTCTAGCGGGACCTGGACGGAATGAGCAGTTCTTC. This translates into CSALPLAGPGRNEQFF.

This clonotype has just a few counts. This chain uses TRBV20-1 with TRBJ2-7, with 8 bases matching TRBD2. The length of the CDR3 is 13 residues. J gave up 3 bases and V 5 bases, and 6 bases lay outside the gene matches. Germline CDR1 reads DFQATT; CDR2 reads SNEGSKA (reference sequence). Here the CDR3 DNA reads TGCAGTGCTCTTCGGGGGGGAGACTACGAGCAGTACTTC. Protein product: CSALRGGDYEQYF.

There are many counts of this clonotype. The V gene is TRBV12-3 or TRBV12-4, the J gene TRBJ1-2; D call uncertain. V dropped 5 bases and J dropped 2 bases, with 12 bases sitting between them. The CDR3 contains 14 residues. The CDR3 spells CASSPSGRNYGYTF. CDR3 nucleotides: TGTGCCAGCAGTCCCAGCGGAAGGAACTATGGCTACACCTTC.

The table lists this clonotype with a few counts. The chain is built from TRBV5-1 and TRBJ2-1; 9 positions match TRBD1. The CDR3 is 15 residues long. V was clipped by 4 bases and J by 9 bases; unmatched bases: 11. Germline-derived CDR1 and CDR2 are SGHRS and YFSETQ. The CDR3: CASSPRTGEGSEQFF. CDR3 DNA: TGCGCCAGCAGCCCAAGGACAGGGGAGGGAAGTGAGCAGTTCTTC.

This clonotype was counted between two and nine times. The chain combines TRBV10-3 with TRBJ1-2, with D possibly matching TRBD1 (6 bases). The V and J ends lost 10 bases and 6 bases respectively, with 12 bases between them. The CDR3 extends over 11 amino acids. The germline V gene has CDR1 ENHRY and CDR2 SYGVKD. CDR3 DNA sequence: TGTGCCACCAAACAGGGACATGGCTACACCTTC. Its translation is CATKQGHGYTF.

This clonotype was detected many times. The chain recombines TRBV27 with TRBJ1-4, with TRBD1 matching 7 bases. The length of the CDR3 is 15 residues. With V trimmed by 3 bases and J by 8 bases, 9 bases remained unmatched. Germline lookup yields CDR1 MNHEY and CDR2 SMNVEV (reference sequence). CDR3 amino acids: CASSFRGGASEKLFF. CDR3 in DNA: TGTGCCAGCAGTTTCCGAGGGGGCGCAAGCGAAAAACTGTTTTTT.

This clonotype was seen a handful of times. The genes are TRBV20-1 and TRBJ2-5; tentative D call: TRBD2 (5 bases). Per the germline V gene, CDR1 is DFQATT and CDR2 is SNEGSKA (reference sequence). V was trimmed by 3 bases and J by 2 bases, leaving 16 bases between them. The length of the CDR3 is 15 residues. CDR3 sequence reads: CSASSSGTLQETQYF. CDR3 nucleotides: TGCAGTGCTAGCTCGAGCGGAACCTTACAAGAGACCCAGTACTTC.

Many counts were recorded for this clonotype. The chain recombines TRBV12-3 or TRBV12-4 with TRBJ2-3; D tentatively reads TRBD1 or TRBD2 (5 bases each). The ends were cut back, 2 bases at V and 5 bases at J, with 11 bases in the middle. The CDR3 length is 14 residues. The CDR3: CASSLRSRGDTQYF. CDR3 bases: TGTGCCAGCAGTTTAAGGTCGAGGGGAGATACGCAGTATTTT.